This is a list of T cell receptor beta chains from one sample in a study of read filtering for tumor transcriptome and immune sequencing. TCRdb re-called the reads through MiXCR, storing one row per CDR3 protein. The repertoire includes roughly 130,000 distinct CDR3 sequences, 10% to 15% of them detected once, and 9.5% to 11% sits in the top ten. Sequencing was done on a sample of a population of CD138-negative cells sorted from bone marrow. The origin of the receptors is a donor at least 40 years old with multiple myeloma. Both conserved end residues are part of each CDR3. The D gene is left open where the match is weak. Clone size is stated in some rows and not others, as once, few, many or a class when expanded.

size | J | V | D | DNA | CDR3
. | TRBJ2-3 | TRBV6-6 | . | TGTGCCAGCAGTTCGCTCGGGACTGGCGGACACACAGATACGCAGTATTTT | CASSSLGTGGHTDTQYF
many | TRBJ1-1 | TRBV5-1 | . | TGCGCCAGCGGGTTGAGAGGGGCGAACACTGAAGCTTTCTTT | CASGLRGANTEAFF
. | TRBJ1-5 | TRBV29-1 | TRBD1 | TGCAGCGTTGCAAATCCGGGACAGGAGGCTAGGGCCCAGCCTTTT | CSVANPGQEARAQPF
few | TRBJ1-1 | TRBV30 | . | TGTGCCTGGAGTACGGAAGCTGAAGCTTTCTTT | CAWSTEAEAFF
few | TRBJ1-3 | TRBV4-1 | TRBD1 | TGCGCCAGCAGCCAAGATGGGACAGGGATATCTGGAAACACCATATATTTT | CASSQDGTGISGNTIYF
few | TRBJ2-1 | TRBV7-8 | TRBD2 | TGTGCCAGCAGCTTAGGATGGACTAGCGGAACCAATGAGCAGTTCTTC | CASSLGWTSGTNEQFF
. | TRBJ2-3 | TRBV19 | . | TGTGCCAGTAGTTCTCCCGGAAGCACAGATACGCAGTATTTT | CASSSPGSTDTQYF
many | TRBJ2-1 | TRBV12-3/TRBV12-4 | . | TGTGCCAGCACCACAGGGTTCTCCTACAATGAGCAGTTCTTC | CASTTGFSYNEQFF
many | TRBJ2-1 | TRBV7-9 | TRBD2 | TGTGCCAGCAGCTTAGCCCCGCCGACAGCGGGGAATGAGCAGTTCTTC | CASSLAPPTAGNEQFF
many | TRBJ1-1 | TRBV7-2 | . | TGTGCCAGCAGCTACTACAGGTTGAACACTGAAGCTTTCTTT | CASSYYRLNTEAFF
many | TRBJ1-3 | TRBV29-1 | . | TGCAGCGCGGGGACGGGAAGCTCTGGAAACACCATATATTTT | CSAGTGSSGNTIYF
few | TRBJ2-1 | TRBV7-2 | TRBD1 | TGTGCCAGCAGCGTACCGGGACAGGGGGCCAATGAGCAGTTCTTC | CASSVPGQGANEQFF
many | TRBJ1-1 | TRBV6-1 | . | TGTGCCAGCAGTGGAGCCGCGAGGGTCACTGAAGCTTTCTTT | CASSGAARVTEAFF
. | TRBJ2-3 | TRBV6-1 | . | TGTGCCAGCAGTGAAGCGAGGCAGGGGGGATCGGATACGCAGTATTTT | CASSEARQGGSDTQYF
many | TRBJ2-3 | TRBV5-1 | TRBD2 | TGCGCCAGCAGCACCGGACTAGCGGGAGACACAGATACGCAGTATTTT | CASSTGLAGDTDTQYF
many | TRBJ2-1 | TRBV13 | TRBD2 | TGTGCCAGCAGCCCGGGACTAGGGCGCAATGAGCAGTTCTTC | CASSPGLGRNEQFF
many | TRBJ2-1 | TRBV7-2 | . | TGTGCCAGCAGCCGGCCGGGGACGGGCTCCTACAATGAGCAGTTCTTC | CASSRPGTGSYNEQFF
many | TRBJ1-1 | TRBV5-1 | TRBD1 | TGCGCCAGCAGCTTGATGGGACAGCCGAACACTGAAGCTTTCTTT | CASSLMGQPNTEAFF
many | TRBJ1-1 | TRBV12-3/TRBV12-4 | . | TGTGCCAGCAGTCCAACCCGGGGCCCATCAGGGGCTGAAGCTTTCTTT | CASSPTRGPSGAEAFF
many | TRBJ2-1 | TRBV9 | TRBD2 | TGTGCCAGCAGCGTAGAGGGAGGGAGGTACAACAATGAGCAGTTCTTC | CASSVEGGRYNNEQFF
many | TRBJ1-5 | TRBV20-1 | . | TGCAGTGCCGGACAGAGCAATCAGCCCCAGCATTTT | CSAGQSNQPQHF
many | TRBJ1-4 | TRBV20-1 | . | TGCAGTGCTAGAGATTTAAGGGCGCCGGAGGAAGAACTGTTTTTT | CSARDLRAPEEELFF
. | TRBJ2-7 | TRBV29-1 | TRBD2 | TGCAGCGTCGGACTAGCGGGAGAGTGCGAGCAGTACTTC | CSVGLAGECEQYF
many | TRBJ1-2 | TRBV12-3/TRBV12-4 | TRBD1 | TGTGCCAGCGTCCGGGACAGGGATTATGGCTACACCTTC | CASVRDRDYGYTF
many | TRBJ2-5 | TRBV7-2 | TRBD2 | TGTGCCAGCCTAGCGGGCGGAGAGACCCAGTACTTC | CASLAGGETQYF
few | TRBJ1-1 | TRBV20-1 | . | TGCAGTGCTAGATCCCCCGGGGGGGGAGGCACTGAAGCTTTCTTT | CSARSPGGGGTEAFF
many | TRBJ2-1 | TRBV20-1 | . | TGCAGTGCTAGACCCTTCCAAACGGGGTCCTACAATGAGCAGTTCTTC | CSARPFQTGSYNEQFF
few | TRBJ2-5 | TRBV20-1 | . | TGCAGTGCTAGAGATAGGATGTACCAAGAGACCCAGTACTTC | CSARDRMYQETQYF
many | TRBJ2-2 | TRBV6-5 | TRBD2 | TGTGCCAGCAGTTACGTCAGCGGGAAAACCGGGGAGCTGTTTTTT | CASSYVSGKTGELFF
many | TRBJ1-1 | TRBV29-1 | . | TGCAGCGTGAGCGGGGGACTGAACACTGAAGCTTTCTTT | CSVSGGLNTEAFF
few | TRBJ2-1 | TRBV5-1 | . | TGCGCCAGCAGCTTGGCCGGCCTAGCGAAAACTTACAATGAGCAGTTCTTC | CASSLAGLAKTYNEQFF
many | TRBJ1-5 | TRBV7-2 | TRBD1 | TGTGCCAGCAGCTTAGGGACAGGGGATCAGCCCCAGCATTTT | CASSLGTGDQPQHF
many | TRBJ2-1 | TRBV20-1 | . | TGCAGTGCTAAGGGGGTTTTGTCGAAACCGGAGCAATACAAGCGGAACAATGAGCAGTTCTTC | CSAKGVLSKPEQYKRNNEQFF
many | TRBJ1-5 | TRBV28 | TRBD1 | TGTGCCAGCAGCCGAGTAGACAGGGCCCGGCCGCCCCAGCATTTT | CASSRVDRARPPQHF
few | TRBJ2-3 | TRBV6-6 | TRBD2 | TGTGCCAGCGGGGGGGACCGCACAGATACGCAGTATTTT | CASGGDRTDTQYF
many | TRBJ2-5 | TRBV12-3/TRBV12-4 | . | TGTGCCAGCAGTCTTAATCCGGAGACCCAGTACTTC | CASSLNPETQYF
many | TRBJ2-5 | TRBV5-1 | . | TGCGCCAGCAGCTTGGAGGGGCGACACCAAGAGACCCAGTACTTC | CASSLEGRHQETQYF
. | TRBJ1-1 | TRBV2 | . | TGTGCCAGCAGTGTTCGACACTCGGACACTGAAGCTTTCTTT | CASSVRHSDTEAFF
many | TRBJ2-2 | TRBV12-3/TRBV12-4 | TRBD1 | TGTGCCAGCAGCTTAGGGACAGGGAACACCGGGGAGCTGTTTTTT | CASSLGTGNTGELFF
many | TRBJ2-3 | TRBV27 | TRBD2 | TGTGCCAGCAGTGCCAGACTAGCGGGATTTTCAGATACGCAGTATTTT | CASSARLAGFSDTQYF
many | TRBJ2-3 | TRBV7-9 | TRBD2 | TGTGCCAGCAGTGATAGCGGGAGAGTCCCAGATACGCAGTATTTT | CASSDSGRVPDTQYF
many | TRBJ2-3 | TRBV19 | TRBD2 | TGTGCCAGTAGCGATGGCGGGAGGACTAGCACAGATACGCAGTATTTT | CASSDGGRTSTDTQYF
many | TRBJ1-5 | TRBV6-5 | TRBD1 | TGTGCCAGCAGTCCATGGACAGGGGGAAGCAATCAGCCCCAGCATTTT | CASSPWTGGSNQPQHF
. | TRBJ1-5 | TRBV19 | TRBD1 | TGTGCCAGTAGTATAGGGGCAGGGGGCTGGGATCAGCCCCAGCATTTT | CASSIGAGGWDQPQHF
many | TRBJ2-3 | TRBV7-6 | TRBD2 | TGTGCCAGCAGTCCCCGACTAGCGGGGGGCACAGATACGCAGTATTTT | CASSPRLAGGTDTQYF
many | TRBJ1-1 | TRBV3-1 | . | TGTGCCAGCAGCCAACAAGCAGGGGTGGGAGCTTTCTTT | CASSQQAGVGAFF
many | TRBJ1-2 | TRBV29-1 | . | TGCAGCGTTGAAGATCCGGGGGCTTGGTATGGCTACACCTTC | CSVEDPGAWYGYTF
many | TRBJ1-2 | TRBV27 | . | TGTGCCAGCAGGCAAGGGACGACGGGCGGTAACTATGGCTACACCTTC | CASRQGTTGGNYGYTF
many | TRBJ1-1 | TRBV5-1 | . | TGCGCCAGCAGTCCCGGTGGGGCAGTGAACACTGAAGCTTTCTTT | CASSPGGAVNTEAFF
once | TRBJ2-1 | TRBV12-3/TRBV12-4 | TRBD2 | TGTGCCAGCTGCAAAGCCGGGACTAGCAGATACAATGAGCAGTTCTTC | CASCKAGTSRYNEQFF
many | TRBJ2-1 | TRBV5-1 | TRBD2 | TGCGCCAGCAGCCCCAGCGGGGGCCTTTCCTACAATGAGCAGTTCTTC | CASSPSGGLSYNEQFF
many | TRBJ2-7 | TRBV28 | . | TGTGCCAGCAGCCGCAGGGGGGCCGACTACGAGCAGTACTTC | CASSRRGADYEQYF
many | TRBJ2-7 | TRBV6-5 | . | TGTGCCAGCATTACACAGGGCCACCGGCGGCCTAGCTCCTACGAGCAGTACTTC | CASITQGHRRPSSYEQYF
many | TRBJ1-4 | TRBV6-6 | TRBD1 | TGTGCCAGCAAACAAAGTGGACAGGTTAATGAAAAACTGTTTTTT | CASKQSGQVNEKLFF
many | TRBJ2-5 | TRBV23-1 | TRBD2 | TGCGCCAGCAGTCAGCCCCCGGGACTAGGAGAGACCCAGTACTTC | CASSQPPGLGETQYF
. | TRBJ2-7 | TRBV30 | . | TGTGCCTGGAGTGTACGGCTAGCGAGATCTCGCGAGCAGTACTTC | CAWSVRLARSREQYF
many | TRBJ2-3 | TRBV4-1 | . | TGCGCCAGCAGCCAAGATCGGACTAGCACAGATACGCAGTATTTT | CASSQDRTSTDTQYF
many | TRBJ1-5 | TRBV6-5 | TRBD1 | TGTGCCAGCAGACTCACAGGGGTAGGGAATCAGCCCCAGCATTTT | CASRLTGVGNQPQHF
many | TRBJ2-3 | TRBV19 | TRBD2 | TGTGCCAGTAGTCCACGACTAGCGACTGATACGCAGTATTTT | CASSPRLATDTQYF